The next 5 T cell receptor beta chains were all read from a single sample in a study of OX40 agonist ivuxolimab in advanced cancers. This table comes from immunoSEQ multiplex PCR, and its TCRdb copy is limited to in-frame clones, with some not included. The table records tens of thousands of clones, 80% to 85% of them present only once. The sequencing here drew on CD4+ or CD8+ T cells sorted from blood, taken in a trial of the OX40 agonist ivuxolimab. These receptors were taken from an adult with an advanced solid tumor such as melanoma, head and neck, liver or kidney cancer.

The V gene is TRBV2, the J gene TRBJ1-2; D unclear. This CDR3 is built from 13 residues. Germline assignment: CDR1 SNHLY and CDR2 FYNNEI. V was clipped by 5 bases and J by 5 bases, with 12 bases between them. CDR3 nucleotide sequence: TGTGCCAGCAGTCTCGTGACGGGATATGGCTACACCTTC. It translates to CASSLVTGYGYTF. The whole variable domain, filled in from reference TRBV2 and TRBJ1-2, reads EPEVTQTPSHQVTQMGQEVILRCVPISNHLYFYWYRQILGQKVEFLVSFYNNEISEKSEIFDDQFSVERPDGSNFTLKIRSTKLEDSAMYFCASSLVTGYGYTFGSGTRLTVV.

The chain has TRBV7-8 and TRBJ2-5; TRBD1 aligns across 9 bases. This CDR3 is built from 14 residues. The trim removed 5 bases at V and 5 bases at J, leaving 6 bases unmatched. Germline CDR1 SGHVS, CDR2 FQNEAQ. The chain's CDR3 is CASSKDRGLETQYF. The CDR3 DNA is TGTGCCAGCAGCAAGGACAGGGGCTTGGAGACCCAGTACTTC.

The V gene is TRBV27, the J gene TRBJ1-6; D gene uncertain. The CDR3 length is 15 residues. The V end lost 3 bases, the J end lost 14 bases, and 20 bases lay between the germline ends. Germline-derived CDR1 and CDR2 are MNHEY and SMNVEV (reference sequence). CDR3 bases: TGTGCCAGCAGTTTCTACGGGGAGTCTAGAGTGGCCCTCCACTTT. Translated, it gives CASSFYGESRVALHF.

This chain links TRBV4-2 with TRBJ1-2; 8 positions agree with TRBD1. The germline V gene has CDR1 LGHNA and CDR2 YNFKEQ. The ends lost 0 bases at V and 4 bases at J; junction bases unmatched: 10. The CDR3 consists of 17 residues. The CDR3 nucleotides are TGTGCCAGCAGCCAAGACCAGGGGGCGCCGCTAATCTATGGCTACACCTTC. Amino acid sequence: CASSQDQGAPLIYGYTF.

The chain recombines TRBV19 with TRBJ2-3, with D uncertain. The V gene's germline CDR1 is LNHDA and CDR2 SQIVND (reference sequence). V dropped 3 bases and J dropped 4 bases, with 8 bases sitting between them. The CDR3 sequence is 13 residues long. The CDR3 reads CASSILFSDTQYF. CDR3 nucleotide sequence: TGTGCCAGTAGTATTCTTTTTTCAGATACGCAGTATTTT.